These 27 T cell receptor beta chains share one sample of origin, sequenced in a study of cytomegalovirus exposure and HLA in healthy donors. Researchers ran the PCR with 60 Vbeta and 13 Jbeta primers. TCRdb's copy holds only in-frame clones and misses some; the assay was immunoSEQ multiplex PCR. The sample shows 65,000 to 95,000 clones, 60% to 80% of them seen only once. Sequenced material: PBMCs. The source is a man in his forties or fifties in good health and CMV-seronegative.

A note on this clone: The junction differs from germline at one of its ends, possibly a read error. V gene TRBV11-2 combines with J gene TRBJ2-1, with TRBD2 as a possible D gene (6 bases). Germline-derived CDR1 and CDR2 are SGHAT and FQNNGV. The CDR3 covers 15 residues. CDR3 sequence reads: CASSLGLARVNEQFF. CDR3 nucleotide sequence: TGTGCCAGCAGTTTAGGGCTAGCGAGAGTCAATGAGCAGTTCTTC.

The chain links TRBV7-6 to TRBJ1-2; 10 nucleotides align to TRBD1. V shed 5 bases and J 2 bases; nucleotides not matched to a gene: 8. CDR3 size: 16 residues. Germline loops: CDR1 SGHVS, CDR2 FNYEAQ. For the CDR3, the DNA is TGTGCCAGCAGCCCCGCGGACAGGGGGGAGAACTATGGCTACACCTTC. As protein: CASSPADRGENYGYTF.

The J gene is TRBJ2-1, the V gene TRBV5-1; 7 nucleotides agree with TRBD2. The CDR3 runs 14 residues. With V trimmed by 6 bases and J by 4 bases, 7 bases remained unmatched. CDR1 is SGHRS and CDR2 is YFSETQ in the germline V gene. The CDR3 protein is CASKESAGYNEQFF. In nucleotides, the CDR3 is TGCGCCAGCAAGGAGTCAGCGGGGTACAATGAGCAGTTCTTC.

The chain has TRBV28 and TRBJ2-3; 8 nucleotides match TRBD2. J gave up 2 bases and V 5 bases, and 9 bases lay outside the gene matches. The CDR3 is 16 residues long. Per germline, CDR1 MDHEN and CDR2 SYDVKM. CDR3 loop: CASSLSRGALTDTQYF. DNA for the CDR3: TGTGCCAGCAGTCTTTCGCGGGGGGCCCTCACAGATACGCAGTATTTT.

The gene calls are TRBV27 and TRBJ1-2; 7 nucleotides line up with TRBD1. CDR1 is MNHEY, CDR2 SMNVEV, per germline (reference sequence). The junction had 6 bases not matched to a gene; V was cut back by 8 bases and J by 6 bases. The CDR3 spans 12 residues. CDR3 residues: CASLDRAHGYTF. CDR3 sequence (DNA): TGTGCCAGCCTCGACAGGGCTCATGGCTACACCTTC.

CDR3 protein: CASSLKRGEQYF. The CDR3 coding sequence is TGTGCCAGCAGCTTGAAACGGGGCGAGCAGTACTTC. The gene calls are TRBV5-6 and TRBJ2-7, with D perhaps TRBD2 (5 bases). The CDR3 is 12 amino acids. Trimming stripped 1 base from V and 6 bases from J, with 8 bases between. Germline V gene sequence: CDR1 SGHDT, CDR2 YYEEEE. Together with reference TRBV5-6 and TRBJ2-7, the CDR3 gives the full variable domain: DAGVTQSPTHLIKTRGQQVTLRCSPKSGHDTVSWYQQALGQGPQFIFQYYEEEERQRGNFPDRFSGHQFPNYSSELNVNALLLGDSALYLCASSLKRGEQYFGPGTRLTVT.

This clone was seen a single time. This rearrangement joins TRBV19 to TRBJ1-1; 8 bases match TRBD1. Germline V gene sequence: CDR1 LNHDA, CDR2 SQIVND (reference sequence). V dropped 5 bases and J dropped 0; count of bases not matched to a gene: 5. CDR3 length equals 15 residues. The CDR3, as DNA: TGTGCCAGTAGTCTTGGGGGACAGGTGAACACTGAAGCTTTCTTT. Translation gives CASSLGGQVNTEAFF.

This rearrangement joins TRBV4-1 to TRBJ1-1; D is undetermined. CDR1 and CDR2 from the germline V gene are MGHRA and YSYEKL. CDR3 length equals 15 residues. V lost 0 bases and J 2 bases, leaving 10 bases between the germline ends. The CDR3 DNA reads as TGCGCCAGCAGCCAAGATTGGGCGCTTAACACTGAAGCTTTCTTT. Translating it yields CASSQDWALNTEAFF.

The chain uses TRBV6-1 and TRBJ2-1; weak D call: TRBD1 (5 bases). Germline loops: CDR1 MNHNS, CDR2 SASEGT. This CDR3 region has 15 residues. V lost 5 bases, J lost 7 bases, and 18 bases lay in between. CDR3 coding DNA: TGTGCCAGCAGTTTTTTGGGGCTCTCTAGAAATGAGCAGTTCTTC. Translated: CASSFLGLSRNEQFF.

The chain couples TRBV7-8 to TRBJ2-2; 8 bases are a match to TRBD2. The CDR3 is 17 residues long. The ends lost 2 bases at V and 1 base at J; junction bases unmatched: 6. Germline V gene lookup returns CDR1 SGHVS and CDR2 FQNEAQ. CDR3 DNA: TGTGCCAGCAGCTTACAGCGGGGGACCCTGAACACCGGGGAGCTGTTTTTT. Its protein is CASSLQRGTLNTGELFF.

The chain uses TRBV6-5 and TRBJ1-2, with D possibly being TRBD1 (6 bases). Germline CDR1 is MNHEY and CDR2 is SVGAGI. The V end lost 0 bases, the J end lost 7 bases, and 6 bases lay between the germline ends. CDR3 length: 12 amino acids. CDR3 sequence: CASSYSRGGYTF. The CDR3 DNA follows: TGTGCCAGCAGTTACTCCAGGGGTGGCTACACCTTC.

The chain carries TRBV5-1 and TRBJ1-4; 7 bases match TRBD1. Germline values: CDR1 SGHRS, CDR2 YFSETQ. The CDR3 length is 14 residues. The V segment lost 4 bases and the J segment 5 bases; nucleotides outside the gene matches: 5. CDR3 region: CASSLGTVNEKLFF. The CDR3 DNA reads TGCGCCAGCAGCCTGGGGACAGTGAATGAAAAACTGTTTTTT.

This sequence joins TRBV6-5 and TRBJ2-1, with TRBD2 matching 8 bases. J lost 2 bases, V lost 10 bases, and 10 bases had no gene match. The CDR3 is made up of 15 amino acids. Germline V gene lookup returns CDR1 MNHEY and CDR2 SVGAGI. DNA for the CDR3: TGTGCCACCCGCTTAGGTAGCGGGGCCTACAATGAGCAGTTCTTC. The encoded protein is CATRLGSGAYNEQFF.

The CDR3 loop is CATTRDRGRDEQYF. CDR3 DNA: TGTGCCACCACCCGGGACAGGGGACGAGACGAGCAGTACTTC. The V call is TRBV15, the J call TRBJ2-7, with 10 bases lining up with TRBD1. This CDR3 contains 14 residues. Germline V lookup: CDR1 LNHNV, CDR2 YYDKDF (reference sequence). Trimming at V came to 7 bases and at J to 5 bases, leaving 8 bases not matched to a gene.

This chain uses TRBV30 with TRBJ2-1, with no clear D. The CDR3 sequence is 13 residues long. CDR1 is GTSNPN, CDR2 SVGIG, per germline (reference sequence). Trimming took off 2 bases at V and 9 bases at J, with 14 bases between the two ends. The DNA of the CDR3 is TGTGCCTGGAGTTTGGAAAGCGTCGGTGAGCAGTTCTTC. It yields the protein CAWSLESVGEQFF.

The chain has TRBV11-2 and TRBJ2-3, with D maybe TRBD1 (6 bases). Germline CDR1 and CDR2: SGHAT and FQNNGV. Trimming removed 2 bases from V and 2 bases from J, with 11 bases in between. This CDR3 contains 15 residues. The CDR3 spells CASSLLDSVTDTQYF. The CDR3 DNA reads TGTGCCAGCAGCTTATTGGACAGTGTCACAGATACGCAGTATTTT.

The chain carries TRBV5-8 and TRBJ1-2, with D unclear. The CDR3 runs to 13 residues. The V and J ends lost 1 base and 5 bases respectively, with 9 bases between them. Germline-derived CDR1 and CDR2 are SGHTS and YDEGEE. CDR3 protein: CASSLNSQYGYTF. CDR3 DNA: TGTGCCAGCAGCTTGAACAGTCAGTATGGCTACACCTTC.

The rearrangement links TRBV6-6 to TRBJ2-7; a possible D gene is TRBD1 (6 bases). The CDR3 runs 15 residues. CDR1 is MNHNY, CDR2 SVGAGI, per germline (reference sequence). Trimming pared 5 bases from V and 0 bases from J, leaving 14 bases between. The DNA of the CDR3 is TGTGCCAGCAGTCGAGCAGGGGACGGCTCCTACGAGCAGTACTTC. Translated: CASSRAGDGSYEQYF.

The chain carries TRBV5-1 and TRBJ1-2, with TRBD1 identical over 9 bases. Per germline, CDR1 SGHRS and CDR2 YFSETQ. This CDR3 comprises 14 residues. With 4 bases clipped from V and 4 bases from J, the junction kept 5 bases outside the gene matches. The CDR3: CASSPDRGTYGYTF. As DNA, the CDR3 is TGCGCCAGCAGCCCGGACAGGGGAACCTATGGCTACACCTTC.

This clone appeared a single time. The chain joins TRBV2 to TRBJ2-7, with TRBD1 identical over 9 bases. The CDR3 covers 13 residues. J gave up 4 bases and V 6 bases, and 4 bases lay outside the gene matches. Germline V lookup: CDR1 SNHLY, CDR2 FYNNEI. CDR3 in DNA: TGTGCCAGCAGGGACAGGGGTCAATACGAGCAGTACTTC. As protein: CASRDRGQYEQYF.

The gene calls are TRBV5-5 and TRBJ1-1, with unresolved D. Trimming took 0 bases from V and 1 from J, leaving 7 bases between them. The germline gives CDR1 SGHKS, CDR2 YYEKEE (reference sequence). The CDR3 contains 14 residues. The CDR3 coding sequence is TGTGCCAGCAGCTTGGAGAGGTCGAACACTGAAGCTTTCTTT. Translated, it gives CASSLERSNTEAFF.

J is TRBJ1-4 and V is TRBV5-1, with D perhaps TRBD1 (5 bases). CDR3 length: 15 amino acids. Trimming removed 4 bases at V and 0 bases at J, with 10 bases between. Germline V lookup: CDR1 SGHRS, CDR2 YFSETQ. CDR3 in DNA: TGCGCCAGCAGCCCGGACATTGCAACTAATGAAAAACTGTTTTTT. Protein: CASSPDIATNEKLFF. The full variable domain, with the rest looked up from reference TRBV5-1 and TRBJ1-4, is KAGVTQTPRYLIKTRGQQVTLSCSPISGHRSVSWYQQTPGQGLQFLFEYFSETQRNKGNFPGRFSGRQFSNSRSEMNVSTLELGDSALYLCASSPDIATNEKLFFGSGTQLSVL.

This sequence joins TRBV15 and TRBJ2-3; the D is unclear. The CDR3 has 11 amino acids. Between the trimmed V and J ends, which lost 5 bases and 7 bases, there was a span of 7 bases. Looked up from germline, CDR1 is LNHNV and CDR2 is YYDKDF (reference sequence). The CDR3 reads CATSLQYTQYF. The CDR3 DNA sequence: TGTGCCACCAGCCTCCAGTATACGCAGTATTTT.

V and J are TRBV18 and TRBJ2-5, with D perhaps matching TRBD1 (5 bases). The CDR3 contains 14 residues. The germline V gene has CDR1 KGHSH and CDR2 LQKENI. Trimming removed 3 bases from V and 1 base from J, with 9 bases in between. CDR3 region: CASSPPGLQETQYF. CDR3 DNA sequence: TGTGCCAGCTCACCGCCAGGGCTCCAAGAGACCCAGTACTTC. Filled out from reference TRBV18 and TRBJ2-5, the complete variable domain reads NAGVMQNPRHLVRRRGQEARLRCSPMKGHSHVYWYRQLPEEGLKFMVYLQKENIIDESGMPKERFSAEFPKEGPSILRIQQVVRGDSAAYFCASSPPGLQETQYFGPGTRLLVL.

The chain recombines TRBV2 with TRBJ2-3; no clear D gene. Germline CDR1 is SNHLY and CDR2 is FYNNEI. V shed 5 bases and J shed 0 bases, with 12 bases lying between them. The CDR3 has 15 residues. The CDR3 DNA is TGTGCCAGCAGTTTCAGGTTAACTAGCACAGATACGCAGTATTTT. Encoded protein: CASSFRLTSTDTQYF.

The chain has TRBV7-9 and TRBJ2-5, with 8 bases identical to TRBD1. V dropped 4 bases and J dropped 5; count of bases not matched to a gene: 12. The CDR3 loop spans 16 amino acids. The V gene's germline CDR1 is SEHNR and CDR2 FQNEAQ (reference sequence). CDR3 amino acids: CASSWRTGWISETQYF. CDR3 DNA sequence: TGTGCCAGCAGCTGGAGGACAGGGTGGATTTCGGAGACCCAGTACTTC.

This chain connects TRBV19 to TRBJ1-2; TRBD1 aligns across 7 bases. The CDR3 spans 16 residues. The germline V gene has CDR1 LNHDA and CDR2 SQIVND (reference sequence). The V and J ends lost 8 bases and 2 bases, in that order; junction bases with no gene match: 14. The CDR3 bases are TGTGCCAGTTCTTCGCTTGGACAGGAGGGAAACTATGGCTACACCTTC. It codes for CASSSLGQEGNYGYTF. Based on the CDR3 plus reference TRBV19 and TRBJ1-2, the full variable domain is DGGITQSPKYLFRKEGQNVTLSCEQNLNHDAMYWYRQDPGQGLRLIYYSQIVNDFQKGDIAEGYSVSREKKESFPLTVTSAQKNPTAFYLCASSSLGQEGNYGYTFGSGTRLTVV.